This T cell receptor (beta chain) was found in a study of Graves' ophthalmopathy and Graves' hyperthyroidism. The CDR3 has 18 residues. Germline lookup yields CDR1 MNHEY and CDR2 SVGEGT. V lost 2 bases to trimming and J lost 5 bases, with 24 bases between them. This clonotype has at least ten counts. Amplification from RNA transcripts yielded the TCR beta CDR3 regions. HTBI primers were employed in first-round RT-PCR, then a second-round multiplex PCR followed. TCRdb re-called the multiplex PCR reads through MiXCR, storing one row per CDR3 protein. This sample has about 390,000 distinct CDR3 sequences, with about a sixth found just once.

V is TRBV6-2 or TRBV6-3 and J is TRBJ1-2; D not certain. Sample: peripheral blood. The receptor comes from an adult woman with stable Graves' hyperthyroidism. CDR3 nucleotides: TGTGCCAGCAGTTACAGGCGGGAACCTCCACCACCTTGGTATGGCTACACCTTC. Its protein is CASSYRREPPPPWYGYTF.